This TCR beta chain was captured by sequencing in a study of T cell changes during pregnancy in multiple sclerosis. Assay used: immunoSEQ multiplex PCR; TCRdb lists only in-frame clones, some missing. In the table there are around 34,000 clones, just over 90% of which are singletons. The CDR3 has 12 amino acids. Per the germline V gene, CDR1 is MNHNS and CDR2 is SASEGT. Trimming removed 8 bases from V and 4 bases from J, with 11 bases in between. The specimen was CD8+ T cells from peripheral blood mononuclear cells, collected before pregnancy. This TCR was recovered from a female donor with multiple sclerosis, enrolled in a pregnancy study. V gene TRBV6-1 combines with J gene TRBJ1-1, with D possibly being TRBD1 (6 bases). CDR3 DNA sequence: TGTGCCAGCTACAGGGAGACCACTGAAGCTTTCTTT. This translates into CASYRETTEAFF.